This TCR beta chain was sequenced during a study of cytomegalovirus exposure and HLA in healthy donors. It was with 60 Vbeta and 13 Jbeta primers that the PCR ran. Some clones are missing from TCRdb's copy, which holds only in-frame ones; the method was immunoSEQ multiplex PCR. Among 74,000 or so clones listed, around 79% were seen once. The CDR3 is 13 amino acids. Per the germline V gene, CDR1 is GTSNPN and CDR2 is SVGIG (reference sequence). With 5 bases removed from V and 5 bases from J, the gap between germline ends came to 10 bases. The V and J genes are TRBV30 and TRBJ2-6; D may be TRBD1 (6 bases). The source is a woman aged 40 to 49 in good health and CMV-seropositive. The sequenced sample was PBMCs. The CDR3 spells CAWWTERANVLTF. The CDR3 region has the DNA TGTGCCTGGTGGACAGAAAGGGCCAACGTCCTGACTTTC.